The 4 T cell receptor beta chains reported below all come from one sample, sequenced in a study of molecular identifiers for immune sequencing clone quantification. TCRdb re-called the PCR reads through MiXCR, storing one row per CDR3 protein. The table shows about 330,000 distinct CDR3 sequences, with about a quarter occurring only once. The sequenced sample was naive CD8+ T cells from blood, with Jurkat cell RNA spiked in. Subset in this sample: FACS-sorted CD8+CD4-CCR7+CD45RA+ naive T cells. The receptors stem from a human donor in good health. Some libraries in this study had Jurkat cell RNA spiked in.

This clonotype appeared many times. The V gene is TRBV5-6, the J gene TRBJ1-2; D gene ambiguous. The V gene lost 5 bases and the J gene lost 0 bases, with 8 bases spanning the gap. This CDR3 has 13 residues. Germline CDR1 and CDR2: SGHDT and YYEEEE. The CDR3 spells CASSLDSNYGYTF. The CDR3 DNA is TGTGCCAGCAGTCTCGACTCTAACTATGGCTACACCTTC. Using reference TRBV5-6 and TRBJ1-2 for the parts outside the CDR3, the full variable domain is DAGVTQSPTHLIKTRGQQVTLRCSPKSGHDTVSWYQQALGQGPQFIFQYYEEEERQRGNFPDRFSGHQFPNYSSELNVNALLLGDSALYLCASSLDSNYGYTFGSGTRLTVV.

The CDR3 is CSASAENTEAFF. CDR3 sequence (DNA): TGCAGTGCTAGTGCAGAGAACACTGAAGCTTTCTTT. The chain employs TRBV20-1 and TRBJ1-1; no clear D gene. Trimming removed 3 bases from V and 1 base from J, with 6 bases in between. The CDR3 spans 12 residues. Germline V gives CDR1 DFQATT, CDR2 SNEGSKA (reference sequence).

The chain carries TRBV2 and TRBJ2-3, with a tentative D call TRBD2 (5 bases). Germline V CDR1 and CDR2: SNHLY, FYNNEI. The V gene lost 2 bases and the J gene lost 4 bases, with 16 bases spanning the gap. CDR3 length: 16 residues. CDR3: CASSESAAAGSDTQYF. The CDR3 bases are TGTGCCAGCAGTGAATCGGCGGCGGCGGGTTCAGATACGCAGTATTTT.

The sample holds a few counts of this clonotype. J is TRBJ2-7 and V is TRBV6-1; 8 nucleotides agree with TRBD2. Trimming removed 8 bases from V and 7 bases from J; junction bases left unmatched: 4. CDR3 length: 11 amino acids. Germline CDR1 MNHNS, CDR2 SASEGT. CDR3 loop: CASRGGGEQYF. The CDR3 DNA sequence: TGTGCCAGCCGGGGGGGTGGGGAGCAGTACTTC.